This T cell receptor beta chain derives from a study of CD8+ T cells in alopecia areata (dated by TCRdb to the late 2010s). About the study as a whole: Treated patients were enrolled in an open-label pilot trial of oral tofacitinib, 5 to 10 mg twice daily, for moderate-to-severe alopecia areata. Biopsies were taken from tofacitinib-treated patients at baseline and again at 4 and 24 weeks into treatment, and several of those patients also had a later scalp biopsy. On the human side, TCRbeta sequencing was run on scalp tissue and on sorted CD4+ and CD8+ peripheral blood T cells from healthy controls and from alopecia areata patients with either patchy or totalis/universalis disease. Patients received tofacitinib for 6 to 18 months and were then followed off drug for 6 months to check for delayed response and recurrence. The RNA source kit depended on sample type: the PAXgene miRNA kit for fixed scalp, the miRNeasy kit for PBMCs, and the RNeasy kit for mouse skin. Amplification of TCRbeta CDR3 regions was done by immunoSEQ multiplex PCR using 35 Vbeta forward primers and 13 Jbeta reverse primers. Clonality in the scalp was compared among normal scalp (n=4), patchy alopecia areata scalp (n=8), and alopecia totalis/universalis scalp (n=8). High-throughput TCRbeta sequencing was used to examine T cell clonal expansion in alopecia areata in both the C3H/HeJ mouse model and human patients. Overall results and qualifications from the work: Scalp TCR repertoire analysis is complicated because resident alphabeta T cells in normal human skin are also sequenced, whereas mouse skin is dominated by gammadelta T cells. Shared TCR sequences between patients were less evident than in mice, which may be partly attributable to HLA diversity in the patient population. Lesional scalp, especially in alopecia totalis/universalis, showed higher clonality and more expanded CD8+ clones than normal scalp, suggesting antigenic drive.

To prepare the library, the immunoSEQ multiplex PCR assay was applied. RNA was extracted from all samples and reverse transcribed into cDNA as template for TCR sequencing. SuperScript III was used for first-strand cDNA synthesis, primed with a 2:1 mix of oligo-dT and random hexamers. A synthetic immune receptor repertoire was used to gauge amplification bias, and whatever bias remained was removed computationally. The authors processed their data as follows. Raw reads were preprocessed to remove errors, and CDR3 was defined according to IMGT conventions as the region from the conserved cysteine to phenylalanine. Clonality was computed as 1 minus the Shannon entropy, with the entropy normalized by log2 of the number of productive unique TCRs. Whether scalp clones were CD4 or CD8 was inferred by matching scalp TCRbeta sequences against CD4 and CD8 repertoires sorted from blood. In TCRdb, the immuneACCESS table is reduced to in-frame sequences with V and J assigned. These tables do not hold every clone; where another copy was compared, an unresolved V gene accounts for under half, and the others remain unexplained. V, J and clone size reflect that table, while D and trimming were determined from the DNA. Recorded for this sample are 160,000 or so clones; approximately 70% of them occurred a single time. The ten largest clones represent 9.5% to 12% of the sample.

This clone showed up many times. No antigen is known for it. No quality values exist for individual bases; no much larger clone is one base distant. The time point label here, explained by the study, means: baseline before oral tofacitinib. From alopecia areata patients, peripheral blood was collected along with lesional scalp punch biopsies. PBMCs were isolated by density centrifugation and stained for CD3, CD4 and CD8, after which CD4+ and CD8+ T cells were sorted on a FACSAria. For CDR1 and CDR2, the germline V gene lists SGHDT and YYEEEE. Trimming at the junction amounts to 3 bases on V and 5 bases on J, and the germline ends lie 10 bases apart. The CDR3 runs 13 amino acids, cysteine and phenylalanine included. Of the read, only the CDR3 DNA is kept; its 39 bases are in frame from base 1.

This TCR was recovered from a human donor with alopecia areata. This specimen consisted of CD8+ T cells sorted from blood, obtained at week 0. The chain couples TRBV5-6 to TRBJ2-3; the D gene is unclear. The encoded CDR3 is CASSYGPGDTQYF. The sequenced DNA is TGTGCCAGCAGCTACGGCCCAGGAGATACGCAGTATTTT.